Listed below are T cell receptor beta chains from one sample, sequenced in a study of identical twins. One entry per CDR3 protein results from TCRdb running MiXCR on the 5' RACE reads. Altogether approximately 500,000 distinct CDR3 sequences are present, roughly 15% being singletons, with the ten largest covering nearly 0.45%. These data are also associated with another study on yellow fever vaccine responses in identical twins.

Sequencing input: CD4+ T cells sorted from blood. All receptors come from a woman aged 18 to 35 in good health. Each CDR3 is given with its conserved first and last residue. D genes are given only for firm matches. Size values are once, few and many counts, or a class for expanded clones, and some rows have none.

17 TRBJ2-1 TRBD2 TRBV4-2 . CASSQDFRREGHNEQFF TGTGCCAGCAGCCAAGATTTCCGGCGGGAGGGCCACAATGAGCAGTTCTTC
17 TRBJ1-5 TRBD1 TRBV2 . CASSEGVGGRVNQPQHF TGTGCCAGCAGTGAAGGGGTAGGGGGCCGGGTTAATCAGCCCCAGCATTTT
13 TRBJ2-7 . TRBV18 many CASSPPSSYEQYF TGTGCCAGCAGTCCCCCGAGCTCCTACGAGCAGTACTTC
17 TRBJ2-2 TRBD2 TRBV4-2 few CASSQEPSGSNTGELFF TGTGCCAGCAGCCAAGAGCCTAGCGGCTCGAACACCGGGGAGCTGTTTTTT
14 TRBJ2-5 . TRBV7-7 . CASSGTGAGETQYF TGTGCCAGCAGCGGCACTGGGGCCGGGGAGACCCAGTACTTC
17 TRBJ2-3 . TRBV15 many CATSREAGGSSTDTQYF TGTGCCACCAGCAGAGAGGCAGGGGGGTCAAGCACAGATACGCAGTATTTT
17 TRBJ1-2 . TRBV3-1 . CASSQDLLWAQNYGYTF TGTGCCAGCAGCCAAGATCTCCTTTGGGCACAGAACTATGGCTACACCTTC
14 TRBJ2-7 . TRBV11-2 . CASSSRFPVYEQYF TGTGCCAGCAGCTCGCGTTTCCCGGTCTACGAGCAGTACTTC
15 TRBJ2-5 . TRBV11-2 few CASSLSSPYQETQYF TGTGCCAGCAGCTTAAGTTCCCCTTACCAAGAGACCCAGTACTTC
15 TRBJ2-7 TRBD2 TRBV11-2 . CASSFLEREKYEQYF TGTGCCAGCAGCTTCCTCGAGCGGGAGAAATACGAGCAGTACTTC
16 TRBJ2-3 TRBD2 TRBV7-8 . CASSIGSRGVTDTQYF TGTGCCAGCAGCATAGGCTCGCGGGGGGTCACAGATACGCAGTATTTT
22 TRBJ2-1 TRBD1 TRBV25-1 . CASSELGTGGSKTLSQDNEQFF TGTGCCAGCAGTGAATTAGGAACAGGGGGGAGTAAAACGCTATCCCAAGACAATGAGCAGTTCTTC
12 TRBJ1-5 . TRBV12-3/TRBV12-4 . CASSQGDQPQHF TGTGCCAGCAGCCAGGGCGATCAGCCCCAGCATTTT
15 TRBJ1-2 . TRBV4-1 few CASSQEVLNNYGYTF TGCGCCAGCAGCCAAGAGGTCTTAAATAACTATGGCTACACCTTC
15 TRBJ2-5 TRBD2 TRBV28 . CASTDASGGQETQYF TGTGCCAGCACCGACGCTAGCGGGGGACAAGAGACCCAGTACTTC
16 TRBJ2-5 . TRBV5-1 few CASSLGSLVVQETQYF TGCGCCAGCAGCTTGGGGAGTTTAGTGGTACAAGAGACCCAGTACTTC
18 TRBJ2-6 . TRBV11-1 few CASSLAAAGSLGANVLTF TGTGCCAGCAGCCTAGCCGCGGCAGGTTCGTTGGGGGCCAACGTCCTGACTTTC
16 TRBJ2-3 . TRBV18 few CASSLTGSGWTDTQYF TGTGCCAGCTCACTTACAGGGAGCGGATGGACAGATACGCAGTATTTT
14 TRBJ2-4 TRBD1 TRBV20-1 few CSARDTDRGNIQYF TGCAGTGCTAGAGATACGGACAGGGGGAACATTCAGTACTTC
18 TRBJ2-1 TRBD2 TRBV5-1 . CASSSNSGGHPSYNEQFF TGCGCCAGCAGCTCGAATAGCGGGGGGCACCCTTCCTACAATGAGCAGTTCTTC
15 TRBJ1-1 TRBD1 TRBV6-1 . CASSETGAGFFGTFF TGTGCCAGCAGTGAGACAGGGGCTGGTTTCTTCGGAACTTTCTTT
13 TRBJ2-2 . TRBV5-1 . CASSSLDTGELFF TGCGCCAGCAGCTCCCTAGACACCGGGGAGCTGTTTTTT
13 TRBJ1-1 . TRBV12-3/TRBV12-4 few CASRGDRNTEAFF TGTGCCAGCAGGGGCGACAGGAACACTGAAGCTTTCTTT
14 TRBJ2-3 . TRBV3-1 few CASSQGGIADTQYF TGTGCCAGCAGCCAAGGGGGGATCGCAGATACGCAGTATTTT
17 TRBJ2-2 . TRBV4-2 . CASSQGPGLQNTGELFF TGTGCCAGCAGCCAGGGCCCGGGACTTCAGAACACCGGGGAGCTGTTTTTT
16 TRBJ2-5 TRBD1 TRBV20-1 once CSARDPRGQGVETQYF TGCAGTGCTAGAGATCCCCGTGGACAGGGTGTGGAGACCCAGTACTTC
14 TRBJ1-3 TRBD1 TRBV29-1 many CSAQSGQGGNTIYF TGCAGCGCCCAAAGTGGACAGGGCGGAAACACCATATATTTT
13 TRBJ1-5 . TRBV19 few CASRRQINQPQHF TGTGCCAGTAGGCGACAAATCAATCAGCCCCAGCATTTT
13 TRBJ2-1 TRBD2 TRBV5-1 few CASSRSGDEEQFF TGCGCCAGCAGTCGTAGCGGGGACGAAGAGCAGTTCTTC
15 TRBJ2-1 . TRBV7-9 many CASSLSGVSYNEQFF TGTGCCAGCAGCTTAAGTGGCGTCTCCTACAATGAGCAGTTCTTC